This entry lists 24 T cell receptor beta chains sequenced from one sample in a study of post-analysis software for immune sequencing data. Unique molecular identifiers were carried by the TCR beta cDNA libraries. TCRdb re-called the PCR reads with MiXCR, one entry per CDR3 protein. The table records roughly 540,000 distinct CDR3 sequences, 34% of them present only once. Notes on the study in general: Controls had lower frequencies than patients of about 5 TRBV segments, which included TRBV5-6, TRBV5-1 and TRBV20-1.

Their specific antigens are unknown. Sample: blood. The receptors derive from a girl between 2 and 17 years old with multiple sclerosis.

This sequence joins TRBV28 and TRBJ2-3; 8 bases are a match to TRBD1. Trimming cost V 5 bases and J 3 bases; bases outside gene matches: 10. Germline CDR1 is MDHEN and CDR2 is SYDVKM. This CDR3 region has 16 residues. The CDR3 here is CASSPTGASRTDTQYF. CDR3 nucleotide sequence: TGTGCCAGCAGTCCGACAGGGGCCTCTAGAACAGATACGCAGTATTTT.

The chain uses TRBV5-6 and TRBJ2-6; D gene ambiguous. V gave up 4 bases and J gave up 2 bases, with 19 bases separating them. This CDR3 is built from 18 residues. CDR1 and CDR2 (germline): SGHDT, YYEEEE. Written as DNA, the CDR3 is TGTGCCAGCAGCCGAACCGGAGCTGGGTGGGCTGGGGCCAACGTCCTGACTTTC. Encoded protein: CASSRTGAGWAGANVLTF.

The chain has TRBV20-1 and TRBJ2-5; D is tentatively TRBD1 or TRBD2 (5 bases each). This CDR3 comprises 15 residues. V lost 3 bases and J 0 bases, leaving 14 bases between the germline ends. In germline, CDR1 is DFQATT, CDR2 SNEGSKA (reference sequence). CDR3 residues: CSARGSGTNQETQYF. The CDR3 DNA reads as TGCAGTGCTAGGGGATCGGGGACCAACCAAGAGACCCAGTACTTC.

The J gene is TRBJ1-4, the V gene TRBV15; weak D call: TRBD1 (6 bases). V shed 3 bases and J shed 2 bases, with 10 bases lying between them. Per the germline V gene, CDR1 is LNHNV and CDR2 is YYDKDF (reference sequence). The CDR3 loop spans 15 amino acids. The CDR3: CATSRTDRTNEKLFF. CDR3 nucleotide sequence: TGTGCCACCAGCAGGACCGACAGGACTAATGAAAAACTGTTTTTT.

V usage is TRBV20-1 and J usage is TRBJ1-5, with 7 bases lining up with TRBD1. The CDR3 runs to 15 residues. Unmatched junction bases numbered 4, after V lost 1 base and J lost 1 base. Germline loops: CDR1 DFQATT, CDR2 SNEGSKA (reference sequence). Written as DNA, the CDR3 is TGCAGTGCTAGAGTAGAGACAGGGAGCAATCAGCCCCAGCATTTT. As protein: CSARVETGSNQPQHF.

This clonotype was counted between two and nine times. This sequence joins TRBV7-8 and TRBJ2-4; the D call may be TRBD1 or TRBD2 (5 bases each). The DNA end favors TRBJ2-7, so the J call may be wrong. Germline lookup yields CDR1 SGHVS and CDR2 FQNEAQ. CDR3 length: 14 residues. The CDR3 DNA reads TGTGCCAGCAGCTTAGGCCCAGGGAGTTACGAGCAGTACTTC. Translating gives CASSLGPGSYEQYF.

This sequence joins TRBV7-2 and TRBJ2-4; maybe TRBD1 (6 bases). The CDR3 has 12 amino acids. Looked up from germline, CDR1 is SGHTA and CDR2 is FQGNSA. V shed 3 bases and J shed 7 bases, with 7 bases lying between them. The CDR3 sequence: CASSFQGNIQYF. DNA of the CDR3: TGTGCCAGCAGCTTTCAGGGGAACATTCAGTACTTC.

This clonotype was seen a handful of times. The chain combines TRBV6-5 with TRBJ2-7, with D unclear. The CDR3 is 13 residues long. V dropped 2 bases and J dropped 1 base, with 6 bases sitting between them. Germline V CDR1 and CDR2: MNHEY, SVGAGI. The chain's CDR3 is CASSYGISYEQYF. The CDR3 bases are TGTGCCAGCAGTTACGGGATATCCTACGAGCAGTACTTC.

This chain uses TRBV11-2 with TRBJ2-5, with 7 bases matching TRBD2. The J segment lost 11 bases and the V segment lost 5 bases, leaving 14 bases of the junction unmatched. CDR3 length: 14 amino acids. CDR1 is SGHAT and CDR2 is FQNNGV in the germline V gene. The CDR3 here is CASSQGGSLYRQYF. As DNA, the CDR3 is TGTGCCAGCAGCCAGGGAGGGTCGCTCTACAGGCAGTACTTC. Using reference TRBV11-2 and TRBJ2-5 for the parts outside the CDR3, the full variable domain is EAGVAQSPRYKIIEKRQSVAFWCNPISGHATLYWYQQILGQGPKLLIQFQNNGVVDDSQLPKDRFSAERLKGVDSTLKIQPAKLEDSAVYLCASSQGGSLYRQYFGPGTRLLVL.

This clonotype was found a few times. The chain is built from TRBV7-2 and TRBJ1-5, with unresolved D. This CDR3 is 13 amino acids long. Trimming cost V 5 bases and J 3 bases, with 8 bases left between them. Germline V gene sequence: CDR1 SGHTA, CDR2 FQGNSA. The DNA of the CDR3 is TGTGCCAGCAGCCAGGAGGCCAATCAGCCCCAGCATTTT. Encoded protein: CASSQEANQPQHF.

V usage is TRBV5-1 and J usage is TRBJ2-5; unclear D gene. The DNA end favors TRBJ2-7, so the J call may be wrong. The germline gives CDR1 SGHRS, CDR2 YFSETQ. The CDR3 is 11 amino acids. In DNA, the CDR3 is TGCGCCAGCAGCTTCGACAACGAGCAGTACTTC. Translated: CASSFDNEQYF.

This clonotype showed up many times. The rearrangement uses TRBV20-1 and TRBJ1-5; perhaps TRBD1 as D (6 bases). Germline V CDR1 and CDR2: DFQATT, SNEGSKA (reference sequence). This CDR3 has 13 amino acids. V lost 0 bases to trimming and J lost 5 bases, with 8 bases between them. CDR3 nucleotide sequence: TGCAGTGCTAGAGATTGGACAGATCAGCCCCAGCATTTT. This translates into CSARDWTDQPQHF.

This sequence joins TRBV7-9 and TRBJ1-5; D possibly corresponds to TRBD1 (5 bases). This CDR3 has 16 residues. Germline CDR1 is SEHNR and CDR2 is FQNEAQ (reference sequence). Between the trimmed V and J ends, which lost 3 bases and 2 bases, there was a span of 14 bases. The CDR3 sequence is CASSFGGVRGNQPQHF. Written as DNA, the CDR3 is TGTGCCAGCAGCTTTGGAGGGGTTCGGGGCAATCAGCCCCAGCATTTT.

This clonotype turned up a few times. The chain is built from TRBV28 and TRBJ1-1; D not resolved. Trimming took off 7 bases at V and 1 base at J, with 10 bases between the two ends. The CDR3 spans 13 residues. The V gene's germline CDR1 is MDHEN and CDR2 SYDVKM. CDR3 protein: CASNQKWNTEAFF. The DNA of the CDR3 is TGTGCCAGCAACCAGAAATGGAACACTGAAGCTTTCTTT.

The rearrangement uses TRBV20-1 and TRBJ2-3, with D tentatively TRBD2 (5 bases). Trimming removed 0 bases from V and 0 bases from J, with 10 bases in between. The CDR3 is 15 residues long. Germline V gene sequence: CDR1 DFQATT, CDR2 SNEGSKA (reference sequence). CDR3 sequence: CSARDRLLSTDTQYF. CDR3 nucleotide sequence: TGCAGTGCTAGAGATCGACTACTAAGCACAGATACGCAGTATTTT.

The V call is TRBV5-1, the J call TRBJ2-2, with 8 nucleotides matching TRBD1. Germline-derived CDR1 and CDR2 are SGHRS and YFSETQ. The CDR3 contains 15 residues. The trim removed 7 bases at V and 3 bases at J, leaving 8 bases unmatched. The CDR3 bases are TGCGCCAGCCAATCCCAGGGGGCGCACACCGGGGAGCTGTTTTTT. It translates to CASQSQGAHTGELFF. The whole variable domain, remainder taken from reference TRBV5-1 and TRBJ2-2, is KAGVTQTPRYLIKTRGQQVTLSCSPISGHRSVSWYQQTPGQGLQFLFEYFSETQRNKGNFPGRFSGRQFSNSRSEMNVSTLELGDSALYLCASQSQGAHTGELFFGEGSRLTVL.

V usage is TRBV20-1 and J usage is TRBJ1-5; a weak D match, TRBD1 (5 bases). Trimming cost V 0 bases and J 7 bases, with 28 bases left between them. The CDR3 length is 19 residues. Germline loops: CDR1 DFQATT, CDR2 SNEGSKA (reference sequence). The CDR3 coding sequence is TGCAGTGCTAGAGATCGCAGGGCGAGGGCTCAGCGGGGGAAACAGCCCCAGCATTTT. This translates into CSARDRRARAQRGKQPQHF.

This chain connects TRBV5-1 to TRBJ1-2, with D possibly being TRBD1 (5 bases). V lost 2 bases to trimming and J lost 9 bases, with 11 bases between them. Germline CDR1 reads SGHRS; CDR2 reads YFSETQ. This CDR3 comprises 12 residues. CDR3 in amino acids: CASSFGGRSYTF. The CDR3 DNA reads as TGCGCCAGCAGCTTTGGGGGAAGGAGCTACACCTTC.

This clonotype is a singleton in its sample. This chain connects TRBV5-5 to TRBJ2-1, with a weak D call TRBD2 (5 bases). V lost 4 bases and J 7 bases, leaving 18 bases between the germline ends. The germline V gene has CDR1 SGHKS and CDR2 YYEKEE (reference sequence). This CDR3 comprises 15 residues. Here the CDR3 reads CASSPAALPGNEQFF. DNA of the CDR3: TGTGCCAGCAGCCCGGCCGCGCTACCGGGGAATGAGCAGTTCTTC.

This rearrangement joins TRBV27 to TRBJ1-6; 8 bases fit TRBD1. V dropped 4 bases and J dropped 11; count of bases not matched to a gene: 7. The CDR3 sequence is 14 residues long. CDR1 and CDR2 (germline): MNHEY, SMNVEV (reference sequence). CDR3 loop: CASSSLDRDAPLHF. For the CDR3, the DNA is TGTGCCAGCAGTTCCCTGGACAGGGACGCACCCCTCCACTTT.

The chain has TRBV10-3 and TRBJ2-1; weak D call: TRBD2 (6 bases). The CDR3 sequence is 17 residues long. CDR1 is ENHRY and CDR2 is SYGVKD in the germline V gene. V gave up 6 bases and J gave up 6 bases, with 24 bases separating them. CDR3 nucleotides: TGTGCCATCAGCGACCCCACGGGACCTCGGGGGAGCAATGAGCAGTTCTTC. Protein sequence: CAISDPTGPRGSNEQFF.

This clonotype was counted a few times. The genes are TRBV7-9 and TRBJ2-7, with D uncertain. The V end lost 0 bases, the J end lost 3 bases, and 12 bases lay between the germline ends. CDR1 is SEHNR and CDR2 is FQNEAQ in the germline V gene (reference sequence). This CDR3 has 15 amino acids. The CDR3: CASSLAPALNYEQYF. The CDR3 nucleotides are TGTGCCAGCAGCTTAGCCCCCGCACTAAACTACGAGCAGTACTTC.

This clonotype was found a few times. This sequence joins TRBV10-3 and TRBJ2-1, with TRBD2 matching over 7 bases. V was pared by 3 bases and J by 14 bases, with 7 bases of the junction left unmatched. Germline lookup yields CDR1 ENHRY and CDR2 SYGVKD. CDR3 length equals 12 residues. CDR3 in amino acids: CAISDPGGGEFF. The CDR3 DNA reads as TGTGCCATCAGTGACCCTGGGGGGGGTGAGTTCTTC.

This clonotype has just a few counts. The chain employs TRBV7-2 and TRBJ1-2, with 7 nucleotides matching TRBD1. The V and J ends lost 5 bases and 4 bases, in that order; junction bases with no gene match: 7. The CDR3 runs 14 residues. The germline CDR1 and CDR2 sequences are SGHTA and FQGNSA. CDR3 nucleotides: TGTGCCAGCAGCCTCTGGGACAGACGCTATGGCTACACCTTC. Protein product: CASSLWDRRYGYTF.